This T cell receptor (beta chain) is from a study of Ad26.COV2.S vaccination and SARS-CoV-2 variants. Study as a whole: Donor got 5x10^10 or 1x10^11 viral particles of Ad26.COV2.S.

A remark on this clone: This could be a read error, since a much larger clone is one nucleotide away.

TCRdb's copy holds only in-frame clones and misses some; the assay was immunoSEQ multiplex PCR. The sample carries around 300,000 clones, about 85% recorded once. Treatment noted: roughly 18 received Ad26.COV2.S at low or high dose, single or two shots; about 5 received placebo; per-sample allocation not given. Sample collection was performed on day 63 after the first vaccine or placebo injection. The CDR3 covers 15 residues. Germline values: CDR1 MRHNA, CDR2 SNTAGT. This TCR was recovered from a person aged 18-60 years who received the Ad26.COV2.S COVID-19 vaccine or a placebo. Sequences were derived from peripheral blood, sampled in a trial of Ad26.COV2.S vaccine versus placebo. The gene calls are TRBV6-4 and TRBJ2-2, with 10 bases fitting TRBD2. In nucleotides, the CDR3 is TGTGTCAGCAGTGAGCGGGAGGGGAACACCGGGGAGCTGTTTTTT. Its translation is CVSSEREGNTGELFF.